These 24 T cell receptor beta chains originate from one sample sequenced in a study of T-cell reconstitution after alpha-beta-depleted transplantation in children. TCRbeta library preparation incorporated unique molecular identifiers. TCRdb ran MiXCR on the PCR reads and lists one entry per CDR3 protein. The sample consists of about 260,000 distinct CDR3 sequences, roughly 10% of them appearing once. Sequencing used peripheral blood, obtained 180 days after TCRalphabeta/CD19-depleted stem cell transplant. These receptors all stem from a male patient aged 2 to 10 who had a stem cell transplant for chronic granulomatous disease, so the T cells may come from the graft donor.

This clonotype has just a few counts. The chain links TRBV3-1 to TRBJ2-6; D is uncertain. The CDR3 contains 13 residues. V gave up 1 base and J gave up 9 bases, with 7 bases separating them. The germline V gene encodes CDR1 LGHDT and CDR2 YNNKEL (reference sequence). The CDR3: CASSQVGDNVLTF. The CDR3 nucleotides read TGTGCCAGCAGCCAAGTCGGCGACAACGTCCTGACTTTC.

This clonotype was seen at least ten times. This rearrangement joins TRBV6-2 or TRBV6-3 to TRBJ2-2; the D is unclear. Trimming stripped 8 bases from V and 3 bases from J, with 10 bases between. The germline V gene encodes CDR1 MNHEY and CDR2 SVGEGT. CDR3 length equals 13 residues. CDR3 region: CASRPSHTGELFF. The DNA for the CDR3 is TGTGCCAGCCGTCCCAGTCACACCGGGGAGCTGTTTTTT.

The table lists this clonotype with a few counts. V gene TRBV28 combines with J gene TRBJ2-7; D is undetermined. V was trimmed by 6 bases and J by 1 base, leaving 10 bases between them. Germline CDR1 MDHEN, CDR2 SYDVKM. The CDR3 length is 13 residues. CDR3 in DNA: TGTGCCAGCAGCCCGACACCATCCTACGAGCAGTACTTC. Its protein is CASSPTPSYEQYF.

This clonotype was counted at least ten times. The chain couples TRBV11-2 to TRBJ2-1, with 10 bases that match TRBD2. Germline CDR1 reads SGHAT; CDR2 reads FQNNGV. Trimming took 3 bases from V and 4 from J; bases not matched to a gene: 3. The CDR3 runs to 15 residues. The CDR3 loop reads CASSLGTSAYNEQFF. The DNA of the CDR3 is TGTGCCAGCAGCTTGGGGACTAGCGCTTACAATGAGCAGTTCTTC.

There are many counts of this clonotype. This chain uses TRBV20-1 with TRBJ2-7; 11 bases are a match to TRBD2. Germline-derived CDR1 and CDR2 are DFQATT and SNEGSKA (reference sequence). This CDR3 has 16 residues. The trim removed 6 bases at V and 6 bases at J, leaving 16 bases unmatched. In DNA form, the CDR3 reads TGCAGTGCCGTATTCTTAGCGGGAGGGCGTTCAACCGAGCAGTACTTC. This encodes CSAVFLAGGRSTEQYF.

This clonotype occurred many times. This chain's CDR3 is CASSFGLAEYNEQFF. The CDR3 DNA reads TGTGCCAGCAGCTTTGGTCTAGCGGAATACAATGAGCAGTTCTTC. J is TRBJ2-1 and V is TRBV7-3; 7 nucleotides agree with TRBD2. The CDR3 is 15 residues long. CDR1 and CDR2 (germline): SGHTA, FQGTGA. With V trimmed by 3 bases and J by 4 bases, 6 bases remained unmatched.

This clonotype appeared many times. J is TRBJ2-7 and V is TRBV10-3; either TRBD1 or TRBD2 may supply D (5 bases each). Germline V lookup: CDR1 ENHRY, CDR2 SYGVKD. V gave up 3 bases and J gave up 3 bases, with 12 bases separating them. The CDR3 runs to 14 residues. The CDR3 loop reads CAISDGTNSYEQYF. The CDR3 coding sequence is TGTGCCATCAGTGATGGGACGAACAGCTACGAGCAGTACTTC.

This clonotype was counted many times. V and J are TRBV2 and TRBJ2-4; D gene unclear. V shed 2 bases and J shed 2 bases, with 1 base lying between them. This CDR3 contains 12 residues. The V gene's germline CDR1 is SNHLY and CDR2 FYNNEI. The CDR3 DNA reads TGTGCCAGCAGTGAAACCAAAAACATTCAGTACTTC. Its protein is CASSETKNIQYF.

The chain couples TRBV24-1 to TRBJ2-2; D remains ambiguous. The CDR3 has 13 amino acids. With 9 bases removed from V and 6 bases from J, the gap between germline ends came to 13 bases. Germline-derived CDR1 and CDR2 are KGHDR and SFDVKD. CDR3 sequence reads: CATREGRSGELFF. The CDR3 nucleotides are TGTGCCACCCGCGAAGGACGGTCCGGGGAGCTGTTTTTT.

This clonotype was counted many times. The rearrangement joins TRBV20-1 to TRBJ1-4; D gene uncertain. This CDR3 is built from 12 residues. Germline values: CDR1 DFQATT, CDR2 SNEGSKA (reference sequence). Trimming removed 2 bases at V and 7 bases at J, with 8 bases between. CDR3 in DNA: TGCAGTGCTAGAATCTCCTCTGAAAAACTGTTTTTT. Translated, it gives CSARISSEKLFF.

Many counts were recorded for this clonotype. V usage is TRBV20-1 and J usage is TRBJ1-6, with D perhaps TRBD1 (5 bases). With 4 bases removed from V and 13 bases from J, the gap between germline ends came to 14 bases. CDR3 size: 12 residues. The germline V gene has CDR1 DFQATT and CDR2 SNEGSKA (reference sequence). CDR3 sequence reads: CSANKPREPLHF. The CDR3, as DNA: TGCAGTGCTAATAAGCCCAGGGAGCCCCTCCACTTT.

This clonotype was picked up many times. This chain links TRBV27 with TRBJ2-1, with D perhaps being TRBD1 or TRBD2 (5 bases each). The germline V gene encodes CDR1 MNHEY and CDR2 SMNVEV (reference sequence). The CDR3 consists of 14 residues. V dropped 5 bases and J dropped 3 bases, with 11 bases sitting between them. CDR3 coding DNA: TGTGCCAGCAGTGCCCGGGACGTCTACAATGAGCAGTTCTTC. As protein: CASSARDVYNEQFF.

This chain joins TRBV20-1 and TRBJ2-1; 7 positions match TRBD1. The CDR3 length is 14 residues. The trim removed 5 bases at V and 2 bases at J, leaving 6 bases unmatched. CDR1 and CDR2 (germline): DFQATT, SNEGSKA (reference sequence). DNA of the CDR3: TGCAGTGCTTTCCGGACAGGTACCTACAATGAGCAGTTCTTC. Its protein is CSAFRTGTYNEQFF.

This clonotype appeared many times. The chain combines TRBV5-4 with TRBJ2-3, with 7 nucleotides matching TRBD1. There are 13 residues in the CDR3. V was clipped by 4 bases and J by 4 bases; unmatched bases: 3. Germline V gene data show CDR1 as SGHNT and CDR2 as YYREEE (reference sequence). The CDR3 reads CASSTTGSDTQYF. CDR3 nucleotides: TGTGCCAGCAGCACGACAGGGTCAGATACGCAGTATTTT.

This clonotype was seen only a few times. The chain couples TRBV13 to TRBJ2-1, with a possible D match to TRBD1 (6 bases). CDR1 and CDR2 from the germline V gene are PRHDT and FYEKMQ (reference sequence). Trimming took 1 base from V and 0 from J, leaving 16 bases between them. This CDR3 has 18 residues. CDR3 loop: CASSLEGRQARSYNEQFF. In DNA form, the CDR3 reads TGTGCCAGCAGCTTAGAGGGGCGACAGGCACGCTCCTACAATGAGCAGTTCTTC.

The table lists this clonotype with a few counts. The V call is TRBV27, the J call TRBJ1-4; D possibly corresponds to TRBD1 (5 bases). The length of the CDR3 is 14 residues. The germline V gene has CDR1 MNHEY and CDR2 SMNVEV (reference sequence). Deletions cut 9 bases from V and 5 bases from J, with 16 bases between. In nucleotides, the CDR3 is TGTGCCAGTAAACCGGGACGGCAAAATGAAAAACTGTTTTTT. Protein: CASKPGRQNEKLFF.

Many counts were recorded for this clonotype. The V call is TRBV28, the J call TRBJ1-5; TRBD1 is a possible D gene (5 bases). V was cut by 2 bases and J by 4 bases, with 18 bases left in between. Germline V CDR1 and CDR2: MDHEN, SYDVKM. The CDR3 extends over 17 amino acids. CDR3 in amino acids: CASSLEQGLGSNQPQHF. CDR3 DNA: TGTGCCAGCAGTTTAGAGCAGGGTCTAGGGAGTAATCAGCCCCAGCATTTT.

This clonotype was observed at least ten times. V is TRBV4-2 and J is TRBJ2-1, with TRBD2 matching 10 bases. The V segment lost 4 bases and the J segment 0 bases; nucleotides outside the gene matches: 12. Germline V lookup: CDR1 LGHNA, CDR2 YNFKEQ. The CDR3 loop spans 19 amino acids. Here the CDR3 reads CASSLFSSGGYYSYNEQFF. The CDR3 DNA sequence: TGTGCCAGCAGCCTATTCTCTAGCGGGGGATACTACTCCTACAATGAGCAGTTCTTC.

In this sample, this clonotype turned up a few times. The V and J genes are TRBV5-6 and TRBJ2-5; no clear D gene. Germline V lookup: CDR1 SGHDT, CDR2 YYEEEE. Trimming stripped 5 bases from V and 5 bases from J, with 13 bases between. The CDR3 is 13 amino acids. As DNA, the CDR3 is TGTGCCAGCAGTAACGCCATTGGCGAGACCCAGTACTTC. This translates into CASSNAIGETQYF.

This clonotype occurred many times. This sequence joins TRBV20-1 and TRBJ2-3, with TRBD2 matching over 14 bases. J lost 1 base, V lost 4 bases, and 7 bases had no gene match. Germline V CDR1 and CDR2: DFQATT, SNEGSKA (reference sequence). This CDR3 spans 17 amino acids. CDR3 in DNA: TGCAGTGCTACCAGACTAGCGGGGGGGCTGGGCACAGATACGCAGTATTTT. Translated, it gives CSATRLAGGLGTDTQYF.

This clonotype was seen more than once but under ten times. This sequence joins TRBV20-1 and TRBJ2-5; TRBD2 matches 8 bases. The CDR3 runs to 12 residues. V shed 5 bases and J 4 bases; nucleotides not matched to a gene: 3. Germline V CDR1 and CDR2: DFQATT, SNEGSKA (reference sequence). The CDR3 DNA reads as TGCAGTGCTGTTACTAGCGGAGAGACCCAGTACTTC. Its protein is CSAVTSGETQYF.

At least ten counts were recorded for this clonotype. The J gene is TRBJ2-5, the V gene TRBV7-9, with D perhaps being TRBD1 or TRBD2 (6 bases each). Germline values: CDR1 SEHNR, CDR2 FQNEAQ (reference sequence). CDR3 length equals 14 residues. Trimming left V 1 base short and J 3 bases short, with 9 bases between. In DNA, the CDR3 is TGTGCCAGCAGCTTAGTCGGGGGCAAAGAGACCCAGTACTTC. Protein product: CASSLVGGKETQYF.

This clonotype turned up a few times. The V and J genes are TRBV6-5 and TRBJ1-2; no definite D call. Trimming took off 0 bases at V and 4 bases at J, with 12 bases between the two ends. The CDR3 runs 15 residues. Per the germline V gene, CDR1 is MNHEY and CDR2 is SVGAGI. CDR3 nucleotide sequence: TGTGCCAGCAGTTACTCCGTCCCCCAGTCCTATGGCTACACCTTC. Translated: CASSYSVPQSYGYTF.

This clonotype was observed at least ten times. The V and J genes are TRBV10-3 and TRBJ1-4, with 7 positions matching TRBD1. CDR3 length: 16 amino acids. With 2 bases clipped from V and 5 bases from J, the junction kept 8 bases outside the gene matches. Germline loops: CDR1 ENHRY, CDR2 SYGVKD. The CDR3 DNA sequence: TGTGCCATCAGTGAGCCCAGGACAGGAAAAAATGAAAAACTGTTTTTT. Its translation is CAISEPRTGKNEKLFF.